This T cell receptor (beta chain) was found in a study of T cells in Graves' hyperthyroidism and ophthalmopathy. The trim removed 1 base at V and 4 bases at J, leaving 2 bases unmatched. CDR1 is SGHVS, CDR2 FNYEAQ, per germline. The CDR3 spans 16 residues. Template material for amplifying TCR beta CDR3 regions consisted of RNA transcripts. The HTBI primer set was used in a first-round RT-PCR of the TCR CDR3. One entry per CDR3 protein results from TCRdb running MiXCR on the multiplex PCR reads. The sample includes some 360,000 distinct CDR3 sequences, 15% to 20% of them seen just once. The receptor was derived from a woman between 35 and 50 years old with Graves' ophthalmopathy. The chain couples TRBV7-6 to TRBJ2-2; 11 bases align to TRBD1. The sample comprised blood. CDR3 in DNA: TGTGCCAGCAGCTTAGGGACAGGGGGCAGCACCGGGGAGCTGTTTTTT. Its protein is CASSLGTGGSTGELFF.